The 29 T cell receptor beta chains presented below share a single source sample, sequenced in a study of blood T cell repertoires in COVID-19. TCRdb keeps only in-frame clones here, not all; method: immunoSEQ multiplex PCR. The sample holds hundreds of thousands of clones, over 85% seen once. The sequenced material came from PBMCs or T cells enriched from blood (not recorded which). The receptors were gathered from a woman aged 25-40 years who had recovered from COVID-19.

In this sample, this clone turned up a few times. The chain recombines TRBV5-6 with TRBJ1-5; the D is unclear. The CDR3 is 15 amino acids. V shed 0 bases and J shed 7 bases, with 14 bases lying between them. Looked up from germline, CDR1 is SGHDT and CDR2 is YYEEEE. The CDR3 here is CASSLAADWRQPQHF. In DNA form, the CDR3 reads TGTGCCAGCAGCTTGGCGGCCGATTGGAGGCAGCCCCAGCATTTT.

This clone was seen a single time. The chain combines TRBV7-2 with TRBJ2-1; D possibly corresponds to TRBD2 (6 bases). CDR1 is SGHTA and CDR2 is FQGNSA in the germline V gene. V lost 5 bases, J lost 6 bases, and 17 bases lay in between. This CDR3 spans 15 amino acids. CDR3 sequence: CASSIGQGGPNEQFF. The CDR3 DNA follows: TGTGCCAGCAGCATAGGGCAGGGAGGACCCAATGAGCAGTTCTTC.

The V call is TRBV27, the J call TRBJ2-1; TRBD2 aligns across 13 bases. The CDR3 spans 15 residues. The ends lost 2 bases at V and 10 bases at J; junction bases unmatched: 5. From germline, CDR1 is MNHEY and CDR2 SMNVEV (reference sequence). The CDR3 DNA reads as TGTGCCAGCAGTTTAAGACTAGCGGGAGGAAGGGAGCAGTTCTTC. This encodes CASSLRLAGGREQFF.

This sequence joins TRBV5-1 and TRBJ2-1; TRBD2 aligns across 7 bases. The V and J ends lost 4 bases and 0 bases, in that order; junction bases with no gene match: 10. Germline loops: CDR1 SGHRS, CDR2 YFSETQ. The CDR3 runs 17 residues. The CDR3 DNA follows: TGCGCCAGCAGCCACTCCGGACTAGTATACTCCTACAATGAGCAGTTCTTC. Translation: CASSHSGLVYSYNEQFF.

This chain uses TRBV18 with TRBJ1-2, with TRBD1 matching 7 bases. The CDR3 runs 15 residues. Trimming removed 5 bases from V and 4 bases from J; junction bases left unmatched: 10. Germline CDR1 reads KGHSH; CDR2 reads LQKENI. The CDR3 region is CASSSDSSGGYGYTF. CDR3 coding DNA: TGTGCCAGCTCATCGGACAGCTCAGGGGGCTATGGCTACACCTTC.

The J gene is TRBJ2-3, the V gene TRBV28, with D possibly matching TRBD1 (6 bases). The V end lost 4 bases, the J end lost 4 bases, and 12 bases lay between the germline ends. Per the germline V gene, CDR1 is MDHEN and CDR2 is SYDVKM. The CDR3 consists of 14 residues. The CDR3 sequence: CASSYDRTSDTQYF. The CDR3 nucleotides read TGTGCCAGCAGTTATGACAGGACCTCAGATACGCAGTATTTT.

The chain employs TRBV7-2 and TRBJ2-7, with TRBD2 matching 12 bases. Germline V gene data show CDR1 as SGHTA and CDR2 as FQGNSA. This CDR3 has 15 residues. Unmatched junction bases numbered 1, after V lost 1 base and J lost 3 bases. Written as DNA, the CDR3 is TGTGCCAGCAGCTTAGAACTAGCGGGAGGCTACGAGCAGTACTTC. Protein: CASSLELAGGYEQYF.

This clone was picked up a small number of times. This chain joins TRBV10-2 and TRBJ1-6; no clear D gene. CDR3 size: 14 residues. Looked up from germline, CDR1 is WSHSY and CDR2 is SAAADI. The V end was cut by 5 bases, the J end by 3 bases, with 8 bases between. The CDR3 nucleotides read TGCGCCAGCAGTAACCGGGACTATAATTCACCCCTCCACTTT. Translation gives CASSNRDYNSPLHF.

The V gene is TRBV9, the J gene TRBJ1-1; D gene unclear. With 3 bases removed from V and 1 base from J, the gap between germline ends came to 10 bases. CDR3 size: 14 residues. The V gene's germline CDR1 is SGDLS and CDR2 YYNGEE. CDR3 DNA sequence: TGTGCCAGCAGCGCCCACAGCCAGAACACTGAAGCTTTCTTT. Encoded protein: CASSAHSQNTEAFF.

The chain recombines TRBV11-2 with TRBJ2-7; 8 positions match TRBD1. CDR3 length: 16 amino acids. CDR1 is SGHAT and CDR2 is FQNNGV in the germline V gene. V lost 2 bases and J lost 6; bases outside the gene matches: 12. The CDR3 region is CASSLPTGVSTGEQYF. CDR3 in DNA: TGTGCCAGCAGCTTACCGACAGGGGTGAGTACTGGCGAGCAGTACTTC.

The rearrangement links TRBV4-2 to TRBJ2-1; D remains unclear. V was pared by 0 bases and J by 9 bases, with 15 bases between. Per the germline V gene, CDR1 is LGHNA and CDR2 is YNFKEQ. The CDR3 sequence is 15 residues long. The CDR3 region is CASSQDTARSGEQFF. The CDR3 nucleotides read TGTGCCAGCAGCCAAGATACGGCTAGATCGGGTGAGCAGTTCTTC.

This CDR3 reads CRIQGAGGYTF. CDR3 DNA sequence: TGCAGGATACAGGGGGCAGGAGGCTACACCTTC. This chain joins TRBV29-1 and TRBJ1-2, with TRBD1 matching over 9 bases. CDR1 SQVTM and CDR2 ANQGSEA come from the germline V gene. The CDR3 is 11 residues long.

This CDR3 is CASNLDSYEAFF. CDR3 in DNA: TGTGCCAGTAACCTAGACAGTTACGAAGCTTTCTTT. The chain carries TRBV19 and TRBJ1-1, with D perhaps TRBD1 (5 bases). The CDR3 consists of 12 residues. The V end was cut by 7 bases, the J end by 8 bases, with 14 bases between. CDR1 and CDR2 from the germline V gene are LNHDA and SQIVND (reference sequence).

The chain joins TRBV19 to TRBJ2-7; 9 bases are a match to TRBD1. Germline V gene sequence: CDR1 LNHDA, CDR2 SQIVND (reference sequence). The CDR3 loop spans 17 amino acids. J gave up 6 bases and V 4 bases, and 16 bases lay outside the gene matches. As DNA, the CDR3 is TGTGCCAGTAGTAGCCGGGACAGGGTGCCCCTTTTGGGCGAGCAGTACTTC. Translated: CASSSRDRVPLLGEQYF.

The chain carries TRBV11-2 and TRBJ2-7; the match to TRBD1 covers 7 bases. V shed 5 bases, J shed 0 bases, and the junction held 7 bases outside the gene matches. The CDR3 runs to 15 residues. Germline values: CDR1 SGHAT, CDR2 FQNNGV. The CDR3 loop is CASSTGQARSYEQYF. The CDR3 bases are TGTGCCAGCAGCACTGGACAGGCCCGCTCCTACGAGCAGTACTTC.

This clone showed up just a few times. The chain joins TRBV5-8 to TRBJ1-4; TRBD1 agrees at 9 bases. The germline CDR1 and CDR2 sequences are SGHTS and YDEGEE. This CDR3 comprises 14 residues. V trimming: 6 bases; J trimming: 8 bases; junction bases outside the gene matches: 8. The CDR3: CASNPTGGREKLFF. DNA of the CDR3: TGTGCCAGCAACCCGACAGGGGGACGAGAAAAACTGTTTTTT.

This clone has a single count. This chain's CDR3 is CASSTGSAGNTIYF. The DNA of the CDR3 is TGTGCCAGTAGTACAGGGTCGGCTGGAAACACCATATATTTT. The chain joins TRBV19 to TRBJ1-3; D possibly corresponds to TRBD1 (5 bases). V was trimmed by 4 bases and J by 2 bases, leaving 9 bases between them. Germline V CDR1 and CDR2: LNHDA, SQIVND (reference sequence). This CDR3 is 14 amino acids long.

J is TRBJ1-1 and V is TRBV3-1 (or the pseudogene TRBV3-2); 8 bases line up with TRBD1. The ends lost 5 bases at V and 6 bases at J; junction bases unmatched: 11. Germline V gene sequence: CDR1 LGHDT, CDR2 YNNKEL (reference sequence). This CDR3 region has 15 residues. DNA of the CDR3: TGTGCCAGCAGCTATCACGGACAGGGCGGGGCTGAAGCTTTCTTT. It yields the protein CASSYHGQGGAEAFF.

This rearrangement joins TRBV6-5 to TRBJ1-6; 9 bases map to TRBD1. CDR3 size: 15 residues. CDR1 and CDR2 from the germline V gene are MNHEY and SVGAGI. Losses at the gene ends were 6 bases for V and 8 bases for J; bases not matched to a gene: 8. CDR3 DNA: TGTGCCAGCAGACAATCCGGGACAGGGCATTCACCCCTCCACTTT. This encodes CASRQSGTGHSPLHF.

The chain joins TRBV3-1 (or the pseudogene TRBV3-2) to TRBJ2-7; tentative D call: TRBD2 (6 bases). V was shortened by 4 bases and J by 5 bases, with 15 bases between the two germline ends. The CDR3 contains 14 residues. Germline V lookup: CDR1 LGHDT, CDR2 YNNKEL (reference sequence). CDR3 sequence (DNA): TGTGCCAGCAGCCCGAGCTCCGGAGGGGACGAGCAGTACTTC. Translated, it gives CASSPSSGGDEQYF.

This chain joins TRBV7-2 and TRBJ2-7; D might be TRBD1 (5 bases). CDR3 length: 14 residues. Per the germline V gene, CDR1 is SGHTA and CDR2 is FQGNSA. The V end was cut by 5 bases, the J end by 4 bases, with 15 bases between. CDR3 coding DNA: TGTGCCAGCAGCCCCCAGGGCGGAAGGTACGAGCAGTACTTC. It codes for CASSPQGGRYEQYF.

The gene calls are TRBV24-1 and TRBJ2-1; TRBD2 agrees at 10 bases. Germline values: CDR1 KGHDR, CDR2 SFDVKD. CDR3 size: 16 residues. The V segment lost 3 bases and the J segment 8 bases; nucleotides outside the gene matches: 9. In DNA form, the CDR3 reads TGTGCCACCAGTGATACAACTAGCGGGGCATACCATGAGCAGTTCTTC. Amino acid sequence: CATSDTTSGAYHEQFF.

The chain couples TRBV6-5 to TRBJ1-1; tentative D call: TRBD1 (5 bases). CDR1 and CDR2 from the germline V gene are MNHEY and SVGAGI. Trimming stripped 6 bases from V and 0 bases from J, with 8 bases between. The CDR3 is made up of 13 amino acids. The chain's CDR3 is CASRRQLNTEAFF. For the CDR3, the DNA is TGTGCCAGCAGGAGACAGTTGAACACTGAAGCTTTCTTT.

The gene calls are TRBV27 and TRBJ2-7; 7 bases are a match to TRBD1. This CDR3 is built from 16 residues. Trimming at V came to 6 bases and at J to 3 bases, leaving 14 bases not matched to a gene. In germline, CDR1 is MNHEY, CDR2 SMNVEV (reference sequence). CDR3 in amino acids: CASRMGTGTAFYEQYF. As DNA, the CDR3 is TGTGCCAGCAGAATGGGCACCGGGACAGCTTTCTACGAGCAGTACTTC.

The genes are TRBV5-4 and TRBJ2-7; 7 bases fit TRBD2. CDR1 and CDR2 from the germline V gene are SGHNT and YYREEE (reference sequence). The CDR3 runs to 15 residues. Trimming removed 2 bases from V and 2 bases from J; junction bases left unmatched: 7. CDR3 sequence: CASSFGTNVPYEQYF. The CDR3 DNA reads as TGTGCCAGCAGCTTCGGGACTAATGTTCCCTACGAGCAGTACTTC. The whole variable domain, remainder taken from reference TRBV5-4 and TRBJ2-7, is ETGVTQSPTHLIKTRGQQVTLRCSSQSGHNTVSWYQQALGQGPQFIFQYYREEENGRGNFPPRFSGLQFPNYSSELNVNALELDDSALYLCASSFGTNVPYEQYFGPGTRLTVT.

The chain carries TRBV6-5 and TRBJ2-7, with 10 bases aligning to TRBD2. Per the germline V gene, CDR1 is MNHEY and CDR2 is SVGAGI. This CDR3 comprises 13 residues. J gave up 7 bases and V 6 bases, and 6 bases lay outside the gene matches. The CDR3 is CASSLTSGIEQYF. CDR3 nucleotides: TGTGCCAGCAGCTTAACTAGCGGGATTGAGCAGTACTTC.

CDR3 residues: CSASKREVRNEQFF. In DNA, the CDR3 is TGCAGTGCTAGTAAGCGGGAGGTGAGAAATGAGCAGTTCTTC. The chain combines TRBV20-1 with TRBJ2-1, with TRBD2 matching over 9 bases. Per the germline V gene, CDR1 is DFQATT and CDR2 is SNEGSKA (reference sequence). The CDR3 is 14 amino acids. With 3 bases clipped from V and 7 bases from J, the junction kept 7 bases outside the gene matches.

DNA for the CDR3: TGTGCCAGCAGCCACGGGCGTAGCGGCCAAGTCTACGAGCAGTACTTC. Translated: CASSHGRSGQVYEQYF. This chain joins TRBV9 and TRBJ2-7; weak D call: TRBD2 (6 bases). The V end lost 4 bases, the J end lost 3 bases, and 20 bases lay between the germline ends. The germline V gene has CDR1 SGDLS and CDR2 YYNGEE. The CDR3 totals 16 residues.

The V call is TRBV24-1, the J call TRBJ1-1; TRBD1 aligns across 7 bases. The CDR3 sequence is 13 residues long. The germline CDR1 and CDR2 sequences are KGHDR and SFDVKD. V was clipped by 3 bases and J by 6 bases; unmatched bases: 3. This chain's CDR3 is CATSDKRGPEAFF. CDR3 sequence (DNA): TGTGCCACCAGTGATAAAAGGGGGCCTGAAGCTTTCTTT.